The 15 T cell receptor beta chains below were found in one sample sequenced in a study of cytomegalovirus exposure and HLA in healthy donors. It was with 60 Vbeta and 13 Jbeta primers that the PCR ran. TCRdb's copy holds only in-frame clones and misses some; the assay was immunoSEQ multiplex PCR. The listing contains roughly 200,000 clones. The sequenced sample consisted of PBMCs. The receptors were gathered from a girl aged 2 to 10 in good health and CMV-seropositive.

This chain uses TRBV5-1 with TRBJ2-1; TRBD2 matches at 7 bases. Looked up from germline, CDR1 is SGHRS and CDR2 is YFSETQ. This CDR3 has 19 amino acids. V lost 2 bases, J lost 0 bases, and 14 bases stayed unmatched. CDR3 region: CASSFRGKTSENSYNEQFF. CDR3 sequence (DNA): TGCGCCAGCAGCTTCCGGGGAAAAACTAGCGAAAACTCCTACAATGAGCAGTTCTTC.

CDR3 sequence reads: CASSLERGLNNEQFF. Here the CDR3 DNA reads TGCGCCAGCAGCTTGGAACGGGGATTAAACAATGAGCAGTTCTTC. The chain joins TRBV5-1 to TRBJ2-1; TRBD2 is a possible D gene (5 bases). There are 15 residues in the CDR3. The ends were cut back, 0 bases at V and 5 bases at J, with 12 bases in the middle. CDR1 is SGHRS, CDR2 YFSETQ, per germline.

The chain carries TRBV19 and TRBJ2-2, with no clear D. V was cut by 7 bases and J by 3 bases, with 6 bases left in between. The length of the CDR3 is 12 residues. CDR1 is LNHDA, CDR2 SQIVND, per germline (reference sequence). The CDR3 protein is CASTEDTGELFF. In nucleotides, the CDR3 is TGTGCCAGTACAGAAGACACCGGGGAGCTGTTTTTT.

The CDR3 DNA sequence: TGTGCCAGCAGCTTTAGACAGCCAAACACAGATACGCAGTATTTT. Translated: CASSFRQPNTDTQYF. The V and J genes are TRBV7-8 and TRBJ2-3; tentative D call: TRBD1 (5 bases). V was trimmed by 3 bases and J by 2 bases, leaving 12 bases between them. This CDR3 has 15 amino acids. Germline V gene sequence: CDR1 SGHVS, CDR2 FQNEAQ.

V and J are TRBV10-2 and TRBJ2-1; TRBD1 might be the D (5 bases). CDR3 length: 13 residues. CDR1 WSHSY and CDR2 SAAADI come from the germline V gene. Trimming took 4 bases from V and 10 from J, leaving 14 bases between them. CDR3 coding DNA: TGCGCCAGCAGTGGTGGGGCCGCGTTGGAGCAGTTCTTC. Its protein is CASSGGAALEQFF.

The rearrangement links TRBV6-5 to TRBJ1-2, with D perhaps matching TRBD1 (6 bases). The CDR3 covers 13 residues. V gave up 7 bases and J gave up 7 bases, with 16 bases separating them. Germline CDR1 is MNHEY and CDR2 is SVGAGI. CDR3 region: CASNNLQGAGYTF. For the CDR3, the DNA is TGTGCCAGCAACAATCTACAGGGAGCTGGCTACACCTTC.

CDR3 nucleotides: TGTGCCAGCAGCCCTATTGGCGGGAAGGCAGATACGCAGTATTTT. The encoded protein is CASSPIGGKADTQYF. The chain joins TRBV27 to TRBJ2-3; D perhaps matches TRBD2 (6 bases). CDR1 is MNHEY and CDR2 is SMNVEV in the germline V gene (reference sequence). The CDR3 loop spans 15 amino acids. V was clipped by 6 bases and J by 4 bases, with 17 bases between them.

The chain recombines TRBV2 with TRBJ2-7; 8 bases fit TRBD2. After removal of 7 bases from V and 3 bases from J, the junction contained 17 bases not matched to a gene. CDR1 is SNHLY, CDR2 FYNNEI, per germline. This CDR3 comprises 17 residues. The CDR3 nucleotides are TGTGCCAGCAAGGGGGAGGCTGGGACTAGGGCATACTACGAGCAGTACTTC. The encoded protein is CASKGEAGTRAYYEQYF.

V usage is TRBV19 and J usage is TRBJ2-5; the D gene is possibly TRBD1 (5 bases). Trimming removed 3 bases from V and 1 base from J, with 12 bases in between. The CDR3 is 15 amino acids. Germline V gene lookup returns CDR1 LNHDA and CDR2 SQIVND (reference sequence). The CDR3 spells CASSIFLTAQETQYF. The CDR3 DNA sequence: TGTGCCAGTAGTATTTTTTTGACAGCCCAAGAGACCCAGTACTTC.

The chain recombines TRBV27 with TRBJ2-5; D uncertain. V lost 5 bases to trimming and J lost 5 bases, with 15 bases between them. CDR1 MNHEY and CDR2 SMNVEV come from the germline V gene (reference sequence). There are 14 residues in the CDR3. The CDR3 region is CASSPQTRRETQYF. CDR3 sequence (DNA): TGTGCCAGCAGTCCCCAGACTCGACGGGAGACCCAGTACTTC.

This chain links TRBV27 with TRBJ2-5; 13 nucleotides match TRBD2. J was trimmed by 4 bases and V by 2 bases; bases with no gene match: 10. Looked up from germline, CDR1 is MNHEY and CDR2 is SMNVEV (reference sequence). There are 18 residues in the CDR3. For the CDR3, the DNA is TGTGCCAGCAGTTTAGGGCGACTAGCGGGAGGCCACCTAGAGACCCAGTACTTC. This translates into CASSLGRLAGGHLETQYF.

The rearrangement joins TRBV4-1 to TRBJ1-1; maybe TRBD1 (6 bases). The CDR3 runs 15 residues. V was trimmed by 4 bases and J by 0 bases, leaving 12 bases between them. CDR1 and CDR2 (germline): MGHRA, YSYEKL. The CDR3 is CASSPWGQLNTEAFF. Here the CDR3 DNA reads TGCGCCAGCAGCCCCTGGGGGCAGTTGAACACTGAAGCTTTCTTT.

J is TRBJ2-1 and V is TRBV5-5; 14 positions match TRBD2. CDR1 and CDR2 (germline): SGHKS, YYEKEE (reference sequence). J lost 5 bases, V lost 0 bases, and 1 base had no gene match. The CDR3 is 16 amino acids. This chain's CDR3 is CASSLGLAGGNNEQFF. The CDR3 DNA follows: TGTGCCAGCAGCTTGGGACTAGCGGGGGGGAACAATGAGCAGTTCTTC. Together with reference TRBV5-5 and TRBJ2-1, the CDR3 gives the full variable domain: DAGVTQSPTHLIKTRGQQVTLRCSPISGHKSVSWYQQVLGQGPQFIFQYYEKEERGRGNFPDRFSARQFPNYSSELNVNALLLGDSALYLCASSLGLAGGNNEQFFGPGTRLTVL.

The CDR3 nucleotides are TGCGCCAGCAGCCCCCACGGCACTGAAGCTTTCTTT. Residues: CASSPHGTEAFF. V usage is TRBV4-1 and J usage is TRBJ1-1, with D hard to call. CDR3 length: 12 amino acids. Germline CDR1 reads MGHRA; CDR2 reads YSYEKL. V was cut by 4 bases and J by 4 bases, with 7 bases left in between.

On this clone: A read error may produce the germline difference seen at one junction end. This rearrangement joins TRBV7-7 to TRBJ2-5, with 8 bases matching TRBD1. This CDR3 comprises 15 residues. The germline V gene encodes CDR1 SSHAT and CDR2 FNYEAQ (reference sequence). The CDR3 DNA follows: TGTGCTAGCAGCTTAGGAACAGGGGGTCAAGAGACCCAGTACTTC. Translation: CASSLGTGGQETQYF.